This T cell receptor beta chain was sequenced for a study of blood T cell repertoires in COVID-19. TCRdb keeps only in-frame clones here, not all; method: immunoSEQ multiplex PCR. The sample consists of around 430,000 clones, roughly 89% of them appearing once. Everyone who took part was 18 to 89 years old, and they came from 24 US areas. With 3 bases removed from V and 3 bases from J, the gap between germline ends came to 17 bases. This CDR3 has 16 residues. Germline V lookup: CDR1 KGHSH, CDR2 LQKENI. The chain is built from TRBV18 and TRBJ1-1, with a tentative D call TRBD1 (6 bases). The sequence derives from a woman aged 45-65 years who had recovered from COVID-19. Sample: PBMCs or T cells enriched from blood (not recorded which). The CDR3 loop is CASSPSNRATDTEAFF. In DNA form, the CDR3 reads TGTGCCAGCTCACCCTCGAACAGGGCGACTGACACTGAAGCTTTCTTT.